The 27 T cell receptor beta chains reported below all come from one sample, sequenced in a study of blood T cell repertoires in COVID-19. The assay was immunoSEQ multiplex PCR, and TCRdb's table has in-frame clones only and misses some. The sample holds 200,000 to 250,000 clones, 80% to 90% seen once. The sequencing input was PBMCs or T cells enriched from blood (not recorded which). The receptor set was obtained from a woman aged 18-29 years in a cohort exposed to, infected with or recovered from COVID-19 (not recorded which).

The chain has TRBV5-4 and TRBJ2-3; weak D call: TRBD2 (5 bases). V dropped 1 base and J dropped 2 bases, with 14 bases sitting between them. The CDR3 consists of 16 residues. Germline CDR1 reads SGHNT; CDR2 reads YYREEE (reference sequence). CDR3 in DNA: TGTGCCAGCAGCTTGCTCCTGGACTCTTACACAGATACGCAGTATTTT. It yields the protein CASSLLLDSYTDTQYF.

The chain combines TRBV19 with TRBJ2-3; D uncertain. Germline-derived CDR1 and CDR2 are LNHDA and SQIVND (reference sequence). CDR3 length equals 12 residues. Trimming took 3 bases from V and 4 from J, leaving 5 bases between them. The CDR3 DNA reads as TGTGCCAGTAGTATCCCGGCAGATACGCAGTATTTT. This sequence encodes CASSIPADTQYF.

The V and J genes are TRBV29-1 and TRBJ2-2; 8 bases match TRBD1. The CDR3 runs 14 residues. Germline V lookup: CDR1 SQVTM, CDR2 ANQGSEA. V was clipped by 6 bases and J by 1 base; unmatched bases: 4. CDR3 loop: CSVLDRGNTGELFF. In nucleotides, the CDR3 is TGCAGCGTCCTCGACAGGGGGAACACCGGGGAGCTGTTTTTT.

The CDR3 nucleotides are TGTGCCAGCAGACCCGCGGGACAGGGAGGCGAGACCCAGTACTTC. Translated, it gives CASRPAGQGGETQYF. This rearrangement joins TRBV7-2 to TRBJ2-5; TRBD1 matches 9 bases. The CDR3 totals 15 residues. Germline V gene lookup returns CDR1 SGHTA and CDR2 FQGNSA. The J segment lost 5 bases and the V segment lost 6 bases, leaving 10 bases of the junction unmatched.

This clone was observed a few times. The CDR3: CASSLDPRQGSYEQYF. CDR3 coding DNA: TGCGCCAGCAGCTTGGATCCGAGACAGGGATCCTACGAGCAGTACTTC. The chain recombines TRBV5-1 with TRBJ2-7, with TRBD1 identical over 7 bases. In germline, CDR1 is SGHRS, CDR2 YFSETQ. V was clipped by 0 bases and J by 1 base; unmatched bases: 7. The CDR3 has 16 residues.

CDR3 nucleotide sequence: TGTGCCAGCTCACCTCAGGGGGCCGAGCAGTACTTC. This gives the protein CASSPQGAEQYF. J is TRBJ2-7 and V is TRBV18; 8 nucleotides agree with TRBD1. V shed 3 bases, J shed 6 bases, and the junction held 1 base outside the gene matches. CDR3 length equals 12 residues. Per germline, CDR1 KGHSH and CDR2 LQKENI.

This clone was observed once. The CDR3 coding sequence is TGTGCCAGCAGCTTCGCAGGGGGATTCTCCTACGAGCAGTACTTC. Protein product: CASSFAGGFSYEQYF. The gene calls are TRBV7-2 and TRBJ2-7, with 7 bases aligning to TRBD1. CDR1 SGHTA and CDR2 FQGNSA come from the germline V gene. This CDR3 contains 15 residues. The trim removed 3 bases at V and 0 bases at J, leaving 5 bases unmatched. Drawing the rest from reference TRBV7-2 and TRBJ2-7, the complete variable domain is GAGVSQSPSNKVTEKGKDVELRCDPISGHTALYWYRQSLGQGLEFLIYFQGNSAPDKSGLPSDRFSAERTGGSVSTLTIQRTQQEDSAVYLCASSFAGGFSYEQYFGPGTRLTVT.

This sequence joins TRBV6-5 and TRBJ2-7, with 7 bases that match TRBD2. This CDR3 comprises 15 residues. Germline values: CDR1 MNHEY, CDR2 SVGAGI. With 6 bases clipped from V and 0 bases from J, the junction kept 8 bases outside the gene matches. CDR3 DNA sequence: TGTGCCAGCAGAACAACTAGCGCCAACTCCTACGAGCAGTACTTC. Its translation is CASRTTSANSYEQYF.

V and J are TRBV29-1 and TRBJ2-7, with TRBD2 identical over 10 bases. Germline V CDR1 and CDR2: SQVTM, ANQGSEA. The CDR3 covers 14 residues. Germline trimming cut 6 bases from V and 6 bases from J; bases unmatched to any gene: 11. CDR3 amino acids: CSVAQTSGVAEQYF. The CDR3 nucleotides are TGCAGCGTGGCCCAAACTAGCGGGGTCGCCGAGCAGTACTTC.

The rearrangement links TRBV19 to TRBJ2-3, with 12 bases fitting TRBD2. Germline V lookup: CDR1 LNHDA, CDR2 SQIVND (reference sequence). V shed 6 bases and J 5 bases; nucleotides not matched to a gene: 6. The CDR3 contains 15 residues. The CDR3 spells CASRLAGGNQDTQYF. The CDR3 nucleotides are TGTGCCAGTAGGCTAGCGGGAGGGAATCAAGATACGCAGTATTTT. The whole variable domain, filled in from reference TRBV19 and TRBJ2-3, reads DGGITQSPKYLFRKEGQNVTLSCEQNLNHDAMYWYRQDPGQGLRLIYYSQIVNDFQKGDIAEGYSVSREKKESFPLTVTSAQKNPTAFYLCASRLAGGNQDTQYFGPGTRLTVL.

This chain connects TRBV3-1 (or the pseudogene TRBV3-2) to TRBJ2-7; D is perhaps TRBD2 (6 bases). CDR3 size: 13 residues. V shed 1 base and J shed 7 bases, with 11 bases lying between them. In germline, CDR1 is LGHDT, CDR2 YNNKEL (reference sequence). The CDR3 bases are TGTGCCAGCAGCCAAGTCCGGGGGTCGGAGCAGTACTTC. It encodes CASSQVRGSEQYF.

This chain uses TRBV14 with TRBJ2-2; TRBD1 aligns across 7 bases. Germline V gives CDR1 SGHDN, CDR2 FVKESK. With 3 bases clipped from V and 6 bases from J, the junction kept 10 bases outside the gene matches. The CDR3 is made up of 16 amino acids. The CDR3 nucleotides read TGTGCCAGCAGCCAGCCCCGGGACAGCGGACCCGGGGAGCTGTTTTTT. It yields the protein CASSQPRDSGPGELFF.

This clone was detected only once. J is TRBJ2-5 and V is TRBV5-5; 7 bases match TRBD1. CDR1 SGHKS and CDR2 YYEKEE come from the germline V gene (reference sequence). J was trimmed by 3 bases and V by 4 bases; bases with no gene match: 9. This CDR3 region has 15 residues. The CDR3 loop is CASSDLTGNKETQYF. The CDR3 region has the DNA TGTGCCAGCAGCGACCTGACAGGGAATAAAGAGACCCAGTACTTC.

The chain links TRBV2 to TRBJ2-1; 7 bases align to TRBD2. V shed 7 bases and J 7 bases; nucleotides not matched to a gene: 10. This CDR3 contains 14 residues. CDR1 is SNHLY, CDR2 FYNNEI, per germline. The DNA of the CDR3 is TGTGCCAGCACGCGACTAGCCCAGGTTAATGAGCAGTTCTTC. Translation: CASTRLAQVNEQFF.

The rearrangement uses TRBV2 and TRBJ1-1; 8 bases line up with TRBD1. From germline, CDR1 is SNHLY and CDR2 FYNNEI. The CDR3 length is 14 residues. J gave up 4 bases and V 7 bases, and 8 bases lay outside the gene matches. The CDR3 region is CASNLDRGGTEAFF. In nucleotides, the CDR3 is TGTGCCAGCAACCTTGACAGGGGAGGCACTGAAGCTTTCTTT.

This clone was seen only a few times. The sample carries other DNA sequences with the same CDR3. The V call is TRBV12-3 or TRBV12-4, the J call TRBJ2-1; weak D call: TRBD2 (6 bases). The CDR3 is 12 residues long. V lost 5 bases, J lost 6 bases, and 8 bases lay in between. In DNA, the CDR3 is TGTGCCAGCAGTCCGACTAGCAATGAGCAGTTCTTC. It is translated as CASSPTSNEQFF.

This clone was seen ten or more times. V gene TRBV7-9 combines with J gene TRBJ1-5; D is uncertain. Germline V CDR1 and CDR2: SEHNR, FQNEAQ (reference sequence). This CDR3 is 12 amino acids long. V gave up 5 bases and J gave up 9 bases, with 11 bases separating them. The CDR3 DNA is TGTGCCAGCAGCAGCAACCCGTGGCCCCAGCATTTT. Translated: CASSSNPWPQHF.

This chain links TRBV18 with TRBJ2-7, with D maybe TRBD1 (6 bases). V was trimmed by 1 base and J by 5 bases, leaving 15 bases between them. Germline V gene data show CDR1 as KGHSH and CDR2 as LQKENI. The CDR3 loop spans 15 amino acids. The CDR3 DNA follows: TGTGCCAGCTCACCACTCACGACAGGTCGGGACGAGCAGTACTTC. This gives the protein CASSPLTTGRDEQYF.

The chain couples TRBV10-3 to TRBJ2-1; 7 bases map to TRBD2. V shed 10 bases, J shed 0 bases, and the junction held 12 bases outside the gene matches. CDR1 is ENHRY, CDR2 SYGVKD, per germline. The CDR3 runs 16 residues. CDR3 amino acids: CATQIFRTSSYNEQFF. The CDR3 DNA reads TGTGCCACTCAGATTTTCCGGACTAGCTCCTACAATGAGCAGTTCTTC.

V gene TRBV2 combines with J gene TRBJ2-5; 7 bases fit TRBD1. V shed 9 bases, J shed 12 bases, and the junction held 10 bases outside the gene matches. The CDR3 is 11 residues long. CDR1 is SNHLY, CDR2 FYNNEI, per germline. CDR3 nucleotides: TGTGCCAGTGGGGGCCGGGACAGAGAGTACTTC. Amino acids: CASGGRDREYF.

The chain couples TRBV7-8 to TRBJ1-3; no definite D call. Germline V gene lookup returns CDR1 SGHVS and CDR2 FQNEAQ. The V end lost 4 bases, the J end lost 0 bases, and 13 bases lay between the germline ends. This CDR3 has 16 amino acids. DNA of the CDR3: TGTGCCAGCAGCTCGATTAAGTACACCTCTGGAAACACCATATATTTT. This gives the protein CASSSIKYTSGNTIYF. The variable domain in full, completed from reference TRBV7-8 and TRBJ1-3, reads GAGVSQSPRYKVAKRGQDVALRCDPISGHVSLFWYQQALGQGPEFLTYFQNEAQLDKSGLPSDRFFAERPEGSVSTLKIQRTQQEDSAVYLCASSSIKYTSGNTIYFGEGSWLTVV.

This rearrangement joins TRBV9 to TRBJ1-1, with 8 bases fitting TRBD1. This CDR3 is 15 amino acids long. The ends lost 3 bases at V and 1 base at J; junction bases unmatched: 5. Germline V gives CDR1 SGDLS, CDR2 YYNGEE. The CDR3 DNA reads TGTGCCAGCAGCGCGGGACAGGCTACGAACACTGAAGCTTTCTTT. Protein sequence: CASSAGQATNTEAFF.

The rearrangement joins TRBV18 to TRBJ1-2; D unresolved. CDR1 and CDR2 from the germline V gene are KGHSH and LQKENI. The CDR3 is 14 residues long. Trimming took 1 base from V and 2 from J, leaving 8 bases between them. CDR3 sequence (DNA): TGTGCCAGCTCACCACAAAGAGGGAACTATGGCTACACCTTC. Translated: CASSPQRGNYGYTF.

The table lists this clone with a count of one. This sequence joins TRBV18 and TRBJ2-2; 7 bases agree with TRBD2. This CDR3 comprises 16 residues. Looked up from germline, CDR1 is KGHSH and CDR2 is LQKENI. J was trimmed by 5 bases and V by 3 bases; bases with no gene match: 9. CDR3 sequence reads: CASSPPAKGGTGELFF. The CDR3 DNA reads as TGTGCCAGCTCACCGCCGGCGAAGGGAGGGACCGGGGAGCTGTTTTTT.

The V gene is TRBV7-3, the J gene TRBJ1-1; D perhaps matches TRBD1 (6 bases). Trimming removed 2 bases from V and 3 bases from J, with 13 bases in between. CDR3 length equals 15 residues. Germline V CDR1 and CDR2: SGHTA, FQGTGA. The DNA for the CDR3 is TGTGCCAGCAGCTTACTCGGGACATTGGACACTGAAGCTTTCTTT. The encoded protein is CASSLLGTLDTEAFF.

The chain recombines TRBV7-3 with TRBJ2-1; D gene ambiguous. Trimming shortened V by 2 bases and J by 4 bases, and 12 bases separated the two germline ends. The length of the CDR3 is 15 residues. Germline V gene data show CDR1 as SGHTA and CDR2 as FQGTGA. DNA of the CDR3: TGTGCCAGCAGCTTAGGCCAGGTTTCTTACAATGAGCAGTTCTTC. Its translation is CASSLGQVSYNEQFF.

The J gene is TRBJ2-1, the V gene TRBV19; 10 nucleotides line up with TRBD2. The J segment lost 9 bases and the V segment lost 7 bases, leaving 6 bases of the junction unmatched. The germline V gene encodes CDR1 LNHDA and CDR2 SQIVND (reference sequence). This CDR3 has 13 amino acids. The chain's CDR3 is CASTSGGLVEQFF. CDR3 DNA sequence: TGTGCCAGTACTAGCGGGGGACTTGTTGAGCAGTTCTTC.